Listed below are T cell receptor beta chains from one sample, sequenced in a study of T cells in Graves' hyperthyroidism and ophthalmopathy. TCRdb reprocessed the multiplex PCR reads via MiXCR and lists one record per CDR3 protein. The table lists about 560,000 distinct CDR3 sequences, over 15% of them singletons. The source material was blood. The source is a woman aged 18-29 years with Graves' hyperthyroidism. Both conserved end residues are part of each CDR3. The D gene is left open where the match is weak. Some rows have no size entry. The others give once, few or many, or a class for an expanded clone.

abundance,j_gene,d_gene,v_gene,CDR3nt,CDR3aa
few,TRBJ2-1,.,TRBV7-9,TGTGCCAGCAGCAACCGACAGAACAATGAGCAGTTCTTC,CASSNRQNNEQFF
few,TRBJ2-7,TRBD1,TRBV4-3,TGCGCCAGCAGCCACCGACAGGGGAAGTTCTACGAGCAGTACTTC,CASSHRQGKFYEQYF
few,TRBJ1-1,.,TRBV20-1,TGCAGTGGGAGCAGGGTGATCACTGAAGCTTTCTTT,CSGSRVITEAFF
.,TRBJ1-5,.,TRBV5-8,TGTGCCAGCAGCCCTTTTACTAGTTCCCGGAGCAATCAGCCCCAGCATTTT,CASSPFTSSRSNQPQHF
.,TRBJ2-1,.,TRBV19,TGTGCCAGTAGTATTCCTGACGGATACAATGAGCAGTTCTTC,CASSIPDGYNEQFF
many,TRBJ2-7,.,TRBV30,TGTGCCTGGAGTGTACGGGGGCTCCGCGAGCAGTACTTC,CAWSVRGLREQYF
many,TRBJ2-3,TRBD2,TRBV18,TGTGCCAGCTCACTTCTAGCGGGAGCTCAAGATACGCAGTATTTT,CASSLLAGAQDTQYF
few,TRBJ2-1,.,TRBV5-1,TGCGCCAGCTTGGAGAAGGGGGGATCCTACAATGAGCAGTTCTTC,CASLEKGGSYNEQFF
.,TRBJ2-3,TRBD2,TRBV7-9,TGTGCCAGCAGTCGTAGGGGCGGGACTAGCGGGGATTGGACCACAGATACGCAGTATTTT,CASSRRGGTSGDWTTDTQYF
.,TRBJ2-3,.,TRBV20-1,TGCAGTGCTAGAGATTTGGGGGATACGCAGTATTTT,CSARDLGDTQYF
.,TRBJ1-2,TRBD1,TRBV5-8,TGTGCCAGCAGCTTCAAGACAGGGTTTGGCTACACCTTC,CASSFKTGFGYTF
many,TRBJ2-1,.,TRBV2,TGTGCCAGCAGTGAAAGTTGGGGTTATCGGCCGAGCTCCTACAATGAGCAGTTCTTC,CASSESWGYRPSSYNEQFF
.,TRBJ2-1,.,TRBV19,TGTGCCAGTAGCCCCCAGAGGCGGGGCGGGATAGGAGATGAGCAGTTCTTC,CASSPQRRGGIGDEQFF
many,TRBJ2-3,.,TRBV14,TGTGCCAGCAGTCTAGCAAGTAGCACAGATACGCAGTATTTT,CASSLASSTDTQYF
many,TRBJ2-1,.,TRBV20-1,TGCAGTGCTTCCCGGCTAGGTCCCAATGAGCAGTTCTTC,CSASRLGPNEQFF
few,TRBJ1-6,.,TRBV28,TGTGCCAGCATACGCACAGGAAGCTCCTATAATTCACCCCTCCACTTT,CASIRTGSSYNSPLHF
.,TRBJ2-7,.,TRBV4-1,TGCGCCAGCAGCCAAGAGGACGGAGCCTACGAGCAGTACTTC,CASSQEDGAYEQYF
few,TRBJ1-1,.,TRBV11-3,TGTGCCAGCAGTTCAGGGGCTGGTTCCACTGAAGCTTTCTTT,CASSSGAGSTEAFF
many,TRBJ1-5,.,TRBV12-3/TRBV12-4,TGTGCCAGCAGCTCTCTGGGAGGCAATCAGCCCCAGCATTTT,CASSSLGGNQPQHF
.,TRBJ2-7,.,TRBV6-1,TGTGCCAGCAGTTTTACACTAGCTAAGAGCTCCTACGAGCAGTACTTC,CASSFTLAKSSYEQYF
once,TRBJ2-7,.,TRBV5-6,TGTGCCAGCAGCTGGGCAATTAACGAGCAGTACTTC,CASSWAINEQYF
few,TRBJ1-5,TRBD1,TRBV2,TGTGCCAGCACAGGGGGATATAGCAATCAGCCCCAGCATTTT,CASTGGYSNQPQHF
.,TRBJ2-1,.,TRBV4-1,TGCGCCAGCAGCCAAAACTACAGGGAGACCTACGAGCAGTTCTTC,CASSQNYRETYEQFF
few,TRBJ2-7,TRBD2,TRBV7-2,TGTGCCAGCAGCGGATTAGGGAGAGGTAGCGGGGACCTCTCCTACGAGCAGTACTTC,CASSGLGRGSGDLSYEQYF
once,TRBJ1-2,.,TRBV14,TGTGCCAGCAGCCAAGGACAGCAGGGCTACACCTTC,CASSQGQQGYTF
many,TRBJ2-2,TRBD2,TRBV7-9,TGTGCCAGCAGCCCAACCTTGTCTAGCGGGGCGAACACCGGGGAGCTGTTTTTT,CASSPTLSSGANTGELFF
few,TRBJ2-1,TRBD1,TRBV5-1,TGCGCCAGCAGCTTGGGAGACTCGACAGGGGGGAATGAGCAGTTCTTC,CASSLGDSTGGNEQFF
few,TRBJ2-7,.,TRBV27,TGTGCCAGCAGTTTAGGTACAGGCAGCTCCTACGAGCAGTACTTC,CASSLGTGSSYEQYF
few,TRBJ2-2,.,TRBV9,TGTGCCAGCAGCGTCTACCTCGGGGAGCTGTTTTTT,CASSVYLGELFF
.,TRBJ1-5,.,TRBV6-1,TGTGCCAGCGGGGGGGGAAACAGGCCTAATCAGCCCCAGCATTTT,CASGGGNRPNQPQHF
.,TRBJ2-5,TRBD2,TRBV6-2/TRBV6-3,TGTGCCAGCAGTCCGTTAGCCGGGGGGATAGAGACCCAGTACTTC,CASSPLAGGIETQYF
many,TRBJ2-3,.,TRBV5-1,TGTGCCAGCAGCTTAGTTGATACGCAGTATTTT,CASSLVDTQYF
.,TRBJ1-6,.,TRBV20-1,TGCAGTGCTAGAGAAGAGGGTTCCCCGGTGCGTTCACCCCTCCACTTT,CSAREEGSPVRSPLHF
many,TRBJ2-3,TRBD2,TRBV12-3/TRBV12-4,TGTGCCAGCAGCTACCCCGGACTAGCGGGGGAACATACGCAGTATTTT,CASSYPGLAGEHTQYF
.,TRBJ1-1,.,TRBV5-1,TGCGCCAGCAGCTCTCTTCGGGGGGGCACTGAAGCTTTCTTT,CASSSLRGGTEAFF
few,TRBJ1-6,.,TRBV7-2,TGTGCCAGCAGCTCCTACAGGTCTCCGGTATATTCACCCCTCCACTTT,CASSSYRSPVYSPLHF
few,TRBJ2-7,TRBD1,TRBV24-1,TGTGCCACCAGTGATACTGGACAGGGGGCTGTCGAGCAGTACTTC,CATSDTGQGAVEQYF
.,TRBJ2-7,TRBD2,TRBV20-1,TGCAGTGCTAGAGCCGGGACTAGCGGGAGGCTCGACGAGCAGTACTTC,CSARAGTSGRLDEQYF
.,TRBJ2-2,.,TRBV19,TGTGCCAGTAGAACGGACACCCTCCGAACCGGGGAGCTGTTTTTT,CASRTDTLRTGELFF